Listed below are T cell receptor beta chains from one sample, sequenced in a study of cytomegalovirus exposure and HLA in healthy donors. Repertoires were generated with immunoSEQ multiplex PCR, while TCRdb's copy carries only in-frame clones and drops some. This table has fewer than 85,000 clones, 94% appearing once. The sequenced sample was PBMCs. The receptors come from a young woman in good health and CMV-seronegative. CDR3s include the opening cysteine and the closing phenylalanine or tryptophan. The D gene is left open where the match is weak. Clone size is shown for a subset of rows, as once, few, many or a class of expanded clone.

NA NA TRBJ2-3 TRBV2 CASRREWQQDTQYF TGTGCCAGCCGGCGGGAATGGCAGCAAGATACGCAGTATTTT
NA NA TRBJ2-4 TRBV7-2 CASSAREPENIQYF TGTGCCAGCAGCGCCAGGGAACCCGAAAACATTCAGTACTTC
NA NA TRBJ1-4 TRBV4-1 CASSPRGYNEKLFF TGCGCCAGCAGCCCCCGCGGGTATAATGAAAAACTGTTTTTT
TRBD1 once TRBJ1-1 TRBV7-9 CASSPGQPILAFF TGTGCCAGCAGCCCGGGACAGCCAATATTAGCTTTCTTT
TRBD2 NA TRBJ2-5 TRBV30 CAWTSGGGRETQYF TGTGCCTGGACATCCGGGGGGGGCCGAGAGACCCAGTACTTC
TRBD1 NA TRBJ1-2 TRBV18 CASSPAGQGAYGYTF TGTGCCAGCTCACCAGCGGGACAGGGGGCATATGGCTACACCTTC
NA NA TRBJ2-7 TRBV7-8 CASSLVLLGRYEQYF TGTGCCAGCAGCTTAGTCCTCTTGGGCAGATACGAGCAGTACTTC
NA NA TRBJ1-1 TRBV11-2 CASSLLGLNTEAFF TGTGCCAGCAGCTTACTCGGGTTGAACACTGAAGCTTTCTTT
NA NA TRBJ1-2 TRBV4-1 CASSPRVGTANYGYTF TGCGCCAGCAGCCCCCGGGTAGGCACCGCTAACTATGGCTACACCTTC
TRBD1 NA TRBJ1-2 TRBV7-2 CASSFLTEKQGVPHYGYTF TGTGCCAGCAGCTTCCTCACGGAGAAGCAGGGGGTCCCTCACTATGGCTACACCTTC
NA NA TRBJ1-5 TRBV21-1 CASSSGFPGHRSHQPQHF TGTGCCAGCAGCTCAGGGTTTCCGGGACACCGTTCGCATCAGCCCCAGCATTTT
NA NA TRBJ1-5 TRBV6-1 CASSEKGHQPQHF TGTGCCAGCAGTGAAAAGGGGCATCAGCCCCAGCATTTT
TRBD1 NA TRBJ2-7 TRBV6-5 CASCRYRGSKYEQYF TGTGCCAGCTGTCGGTACAGGGGGTCTAAGTACGAGCAGTACTTC
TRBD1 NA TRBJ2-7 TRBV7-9 CASSLHGTGVSYEQYF TGTGCCAGCAGCTTACATGGGACAGGGGTCTCCTACGAGCAGTACTTC
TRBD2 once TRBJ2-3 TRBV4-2 CASSQGSGGANTQYF TGTGCCAGCAGCCAAGGGTCGGGGGGGGCAAATACGCAGTATTTT
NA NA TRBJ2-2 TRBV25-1 CASSEIPGKVGELFF TGTGCCAGCAGTGAAATCCCAGGGAAAGTCGGGGAGCTGTTTTTT
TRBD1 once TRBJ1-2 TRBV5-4 CASSSDRVGYTF TGTGCCAGCAGCTCGGACAGGGTTGGCTACACCTTC
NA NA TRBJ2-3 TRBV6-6 CASTSRDTQYF TGTGCCAGCACTAGTAGGGATACGCAGTATTTT
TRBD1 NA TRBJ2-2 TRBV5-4 CASSLGGQGRTGELFF TGTGCCAGCAGCTTAGGGGGACAGGGTCGGACCGGGGAGCTGTTTTTT
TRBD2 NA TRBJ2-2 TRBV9 CASSPGAGGTTGELFF TGTGCCAGCAGTCCAGGGGCGGGGGGGACCACCGGGGAGCTGTTTTTT
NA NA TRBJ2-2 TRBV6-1 CASRWEITNTGELFF TGTGCCAGCAGGTGGGAGATAACGAACACCGGGGAGCTGTTTTTT
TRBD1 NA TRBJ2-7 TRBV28 CASSSTGDPSYEQYF TGTGCCAGCAGTTCTACAGGGGACCCCTCCTACGAGCAGTACTTC
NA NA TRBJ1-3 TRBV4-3 CASSQFGQGPGNTIYF TGCGCCAGCAGCCAATTCGGGCAGGGGCCTGGAAACACCATATATTTT
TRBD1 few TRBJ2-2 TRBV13 CASSLNRGHGELFF TGTGCCAGCAGCTTAAACAGGGGGCACGGGGAGCTGTTTTTT
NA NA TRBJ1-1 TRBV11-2 CASSLELLRDTEAFF TGTGCCAGCAGCTTAGAACTCCTCAGGGACACTGAAGCTTTCTTT
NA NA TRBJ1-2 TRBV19 CASIGLSGANYGYTF TGTGCCAGTATCGGCCTCTCGGGGGCTAACTATGGCTACACCTTC
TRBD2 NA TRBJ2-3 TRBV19 CASSMALGGEGDTQYF TGTGCCAGTAGTATGGCGTTGGGGGGGGAGGGAGATACGCAGTATTTT
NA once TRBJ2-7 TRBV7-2 CASSVQGYEQYF TGTGCCAGCAGCGTACAGGGTTACGAGCAGTACTTC
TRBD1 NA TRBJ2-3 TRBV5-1 CASSRGQGTDTQYF TGCGCCAGCAGCCGGGGACAGGGGACAGATACGCAGTATTTT
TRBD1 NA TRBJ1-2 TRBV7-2 CASSFGDRGLGYTF TGTGCCAGCAGCTTTGGGGACAGGGGGCTGGGCTACACCTTC
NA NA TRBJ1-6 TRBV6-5 CASLGLGANSPLHF TGTGCCAGCTTAGGTTTGGGGGCTAATTCACCCCTCCACTTT
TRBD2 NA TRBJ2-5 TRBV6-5 CASSLAGMAETQYF TGTGCCAGCAGTCTAGCGGGGATGGCGGAGACCCAGTACTTC
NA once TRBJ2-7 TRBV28 CASSPPQGSYEQYF TGTGCCAGCTCCCCCCCTCAGGGTTCCTACGAGCAGTACTTC
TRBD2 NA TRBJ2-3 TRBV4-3 CASRVSSGVSTDTQYF TGCGCCAGCAGGGTTTCTAGCGGGGTTAGCACAGATACGCAGTATTTT
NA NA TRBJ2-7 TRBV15 CATSPRSSGEQYF TGTGCCACCAGCCCCAGGTCCTCGGGAGAGCAGTACTTC
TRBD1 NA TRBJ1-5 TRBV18 CASSPLGGQGNNQPQHF TGTGCCAGCTCACCACTGGGAGGACAGGGTAATAATCAGCCCCAGCATTTT
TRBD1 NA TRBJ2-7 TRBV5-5 CASSSGQNVLYEQYF TGTGCCAGCAGCTCGGGACAGAACGTCTTATACGAGCAGTACTTC
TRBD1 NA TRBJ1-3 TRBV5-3 CARSLGSGGCCLTGNTIYF TGTGCCAGAAGCTTGGGGTCAGGGGGCTGTTGCCTAACTGGAAACACCATATATTTT
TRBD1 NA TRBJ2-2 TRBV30 CAWRDRANTGELFF TGTGCCTGGAGGGACAGGGCGAACACCGGGGAGCTGTTTTTT
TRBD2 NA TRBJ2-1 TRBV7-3 CASSVTSGVYNEQFF TGTGCCAGCAGCGTCACAAGCGGGGTATACAATGAGCAGTTCTTC
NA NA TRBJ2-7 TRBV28 CASSYHSLTYEQYF TGTGCCAGCAGTTACCACTCCCTCACCTACGAGCAGTACTTC
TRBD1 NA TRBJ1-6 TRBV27 CASSPSQGDLYNSPLHF TGTGCCAGCAGTCCATCACAGGGGGACCTATATAATTCACCCCTCCACTTT
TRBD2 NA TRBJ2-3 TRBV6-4 CASKIMGLASDTQYF TGTGCCAGCAAAATTATGGGACTAGCATCCGATACGCAGTATTTT
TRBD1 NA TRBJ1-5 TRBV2 CASSEGLNGQVGGNQPQHF TGTGCCAGCAGTGAGGGGCTAAACGGACAGGTTGGAGGGAATCAGCCCCAGCATTTT
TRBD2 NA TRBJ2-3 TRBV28 CASRGASGLTDTQYF TGTGCCAGCAGAGGGGCTAGCGGACTCACAGATACGCAGTATTTT
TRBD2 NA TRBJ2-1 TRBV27 CASTPLSGGFNEQFF TGTGCCAGCACCCCCCTAAGCGGGGGGTTCAATGAGCAGTTCTTC